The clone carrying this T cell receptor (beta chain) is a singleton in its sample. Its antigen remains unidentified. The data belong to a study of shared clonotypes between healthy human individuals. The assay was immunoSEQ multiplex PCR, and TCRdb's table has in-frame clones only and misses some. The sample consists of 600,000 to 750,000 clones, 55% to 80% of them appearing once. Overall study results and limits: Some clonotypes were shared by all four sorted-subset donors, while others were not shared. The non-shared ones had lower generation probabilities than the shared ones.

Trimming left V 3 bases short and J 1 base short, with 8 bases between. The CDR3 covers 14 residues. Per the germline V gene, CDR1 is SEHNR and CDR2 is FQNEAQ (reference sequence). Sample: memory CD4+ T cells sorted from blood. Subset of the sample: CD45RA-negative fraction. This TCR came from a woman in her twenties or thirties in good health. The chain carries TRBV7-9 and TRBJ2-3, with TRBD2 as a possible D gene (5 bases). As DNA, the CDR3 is TGTGCCAGCAGCTTCAGTAGCGGCACAGATACGCAGTATTTT. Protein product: CASSFSSGTDTQYF.